Below are 29 T cell receptor beta chains sequenced from a single sample in a study of T cells in localized non-small cell lung cancer. Assay used: immunoSEQ multiplex PCR; TCRdb lists only in-frame clones, some missing. The profile shows about 52,000 clones, roughly 85% of them singletons. Source: peripheral blood, taken before any cancer treatment. The receptors originated from a male donor aged 60 or older with stage III squamous cell lung carcinoma.

The V gene is TRBV5-1, the J gene TRBJ1-2, with D perhaps TRBD1 (6 bases). This CDR3 comprises 13 residues. Trimming removed 4 bases from V and 8 bases from J, with 15 bases in between. Germline CDR1 and CDR2: SGHRS and YFSETQ. The CDR3 DNA sequence: TGCGCCAGCAGCGAACAGGGATTTTACGGCTACACCTTC. Translated, it gives CASSEQGFYGYTF.

The chain employs TRBV25-1 and TRBJ2-7; the D gene is possibly TRBD1 (6 bases). Trimming took 8 bases from V and 6 from J, leaving 23 bases between them. CDR3 length: 15 amino acids. CDR1 is MGHDK, CDR2 SYGVNS, per germline. CDR3 sequence: CASAHKQGIRGEQYF. The DNA for the CDR3 is TGTGCCAGCGCCCATAAACAGGGTATTCGCGGCGAGCAGTACTTC.

This clone was counted once. J is TRBJ1-1 and V is TRBV7-8; 9 positions agree with TRBD1. CDR3 length: 15 residues. Germline V CDR1 and CDR2: SGHVS, FQNEAQ. J gave up 2 bases and V 5 bases, and 6 bases lay outside the gene matches. The CDR3 loop is CASSAKDRGNTEAFF. The DNA for the CDR3 is TGTGCCAGCAGCGCCAAGGACAGGGGCAACACTGAAGCTTTCTTT.

This sequence joins TRBV19 and TRBJ2-2, with D hard to call. The germline V gene encodes CDR1 LNHDA and CDR2 SQIVND (reference sequence). CDR3 length: 15 amino acids. The CDR3 spells CVYCDGQADTGELFF. The CDR3 coding sequence is TGTGTCTATTGCGATGGGCAGGCCGACACCGGGGAGCTGTTTTTT.

CDR3 sequence reads: CASRDSKSNQPQHF. In DNA, the CDR3 is TGTGCCAGCAGGGACAGTAAAAGCAATCAGCCCCAGCATTTT. J is TRBJ1-5 and V is TRBV25-1, with D tentatively TRBD1 (6 bases). The germline CDR1 and CDR2 sequences are MGHDK and SYGVNS. The CDR3 runs to 14 residues. V lost 6 bases, J lost 1 base, and 10 bases lay in between.

The V and J genes are TRBV9 and TRBJ2-1, with TRBD2 as a possible D gene (6 bases). In germline, CDR1 is SGDLS, CDR2 YYNGEE. This CDR3 is 15 amino acids long. V was pared by 4 bases and J by 7 bases, with 18 bases between. The CDR3 region is CASSSGLRGWNEQFF. The CDR3 DNA sequence: TGTGCCAGCAGCTCGGGACTCCGTGGATGGAATGAGCAGTTCTTC.

V is TRBV5-1 and J is TRBJ1-4; weak D call: TRBD1 (5 bases). Trimming removed 0 bases from V and 2 bases from J, with 5 bases in between. Germline V gene data show CDR1 as SGHRS and CDR2 as YFSETQ. The CDR3 is 14 amino acids. CDR3 DNA: TGCGCCAGCAGCTTGGACAGGACTAATGAAAAACTGTTTTTT. It is translated as CASSLDRTNEKLFF. The entire variable domain, with the rest obtained from reference TRBV5-1 and TRBJ1-4, is as follows: KAGVTQTPRYLIKTRGQQVTLSCSPISGHRSVSWYQQTPGQGLQFLFEYFSETQRNKGNFPGRFSGRQFSNSRSEMNVSTLELGDSALYLCASSLDRTNEKLFFGSGTQLSVL.

This chain uses TRBV6-1 with TRBJ1-3; D might be TRBD1 (6 bases). CDR3 length: 14 amino acids. V shed 3 bases and J shed 5 bases, with 11 bases lying between them. The germline V gene encodes CDR1 MNHNS and CDR2 SASEGT. CDR3 bases: TGTGCCAGCAGTGACCGGGGGCCCCGAAACACCATATATTTT. Translation: CASSDRGPRNTIYF.

This chain uses TRBV28 with TRBJ1-2; a possible D gene is TRBD1 (5 bases). V dropped 10 bases and J dropped 6 bases, with 18 bases sitting between them. CDR1 is MDHEN and CDR2 is SYDVKM in the germline V gene. This CDR3 is built from 13 residues. The CDR3 DNA is TGTGCCATCTGGGGCCGGGCTGGGGATGGCTACACCTTC. Translated: CAIWGRAGDGYTF.

The rearrangement joins TRBV5-1 to TRBJ1-4, with 7 positions matching TRBD1. This CDR3 has 13 amino acids. CDR1 SGHRS and CDR2 YFSETQ come from the germline V gene. V lost 4 bases, J lost 6 bases, and 3 bases stayed unmatched. As DNA, the CDR3 is TGCGCCAGCAGCCCCGGGACAGATGAAAAACTGTTTTTT. Amino acids: CASSPGTDEKLFF.

The chain joins TRBV11-2 to TRBJ2-3; no firm D call. Germline CDR1 reads SGHAT; CDR2 reads FQNNGV. Trimming cost V 3 bases and J 7 bases, with 8 bases left between them. This CDR3 has 12 residues. The CDR3 is CASSLDQHTQYF. DNA of the CDR3: TGTGCCAGCAGCTTGGATCAGCATACGCAGTATTTT.

The chain carries TRBV29-1 and TRBJ2-7; 10 bases fit TRBD1. Germline lookup yields CDR1 SQVTM and CDR2 ANQGSEA. The CDR3 spans 14 residues. The junction had 11 bases not matched to a gene; V was cut back by 6 bases and J by 6 bases. The chain's CDR3 is CSVQAGTGAREQYF. The CDR3 nucleotides read TGCAGCGTGCAAGCCGGGACAGGGGCTCGCGAGCAGTACTTC.

The gene calls are TRBV25-1 and TRBJ2-1; D is uncertain. Germline values: CDR1 MGHDK, CDR2 SYGVNS. This CDR3 is built from 15 residues. Trimming took off 0 bases at V and 5 bases at J, with 11 bases between the two ends. The CDR3 DNA sequence: TGTGCCAGCAGTGAATATATAACAGAAGACAATGAGCAGTTCTTC. It translates to CASSEYITEDNEQFF.

The chain uses TRBV27 and TRBJ1-1; D is unclear. Germline V CDR1 and CDR2: MNHEY, SMNVEV (reference sequence). Trimming took 2 bases from V and 0 from J, leaving 7 bases between them. This CDR3 has 14 amino acids. The CDR3 loop is CASSLGNMNTEAFF. The CDR3 region has the DNA TGTGCCAGCAGTTTAGGGAACATGAACACTGAAGCTTTCTTT.

V and J are TRBV6-5 and TRBJ2-5, with TRBD2 matching over 9 bases. CDR1 and CDR2 from the germline V gene are MNHEY and SVGAGI. Losses at the gene ends were 8 bases for V and 2 bases for J; bases not matched to a gene: 6. This CDR3 is 14 amino acids long. This CDR3 is CASGSGGLQETQYF. Here the CDR3 DNA reads TGTGCCAGCGGGAGCGGGGGGCTACAAGAGACCCAGTACTTC.

The chain combines TRBV7-8 with TRBJ1-2, with D unresolved. The germline V gene has CDR1 SGHVS and CDR2 FQNEAQ. The CDR3 sequence is 12 residues long. The V end lost 4 bases, the J end lost 8 bases, and 11 bases lay between the germline ends. This CDR3 is CASSYGSMGYTF. The CDR3 DNA reads TGTGCCAGCAGCTACGGTTCCATGGGCTACACCTTC.

This clone was counted ten times or more. CDR3 residues: CASSVGLGTGELFF. CDR3 bases: TGTGCCAGCAGCGTAGGGCTGGGCACCGGGGAGCTGTTTTTT. The V gene is TRBV9, the J gene TRBJ2-2; no definite D call. The germline V gene encodes CDR1 SGDLS and CDR2 YYNGEE. CDR3 length: 14 amino acids. The V and J ends lost 0 bases and 4 bases respectively, with 7 bases between them.

V is TRBV2 and J is TRBJ2-3; TRBD1 is a possible D gene (6 bases). The V gene's germline CDR1 is SNHLY and CDR2 FYNNEI. The V and J ends lost 8 bases and 2 bases respectively, with 11 bases between them. The CDR3 runs 13 residues. CDR3 residues: CASLGDNTDTQYF. Written as DNA, the CDR3 is TGTGCCAGCCTGGGGGACAACACAGATACGCAGTATTTT. Combining the CDR3 with reference TRBV2 and TRBJ2-3 gives the whole variable domain EPEVTQTPSHQVTQMGQEVILRCVPISNHLYFYWYRQILGQKVEFLVSFYNNEISEKSEIFDDQFSVERPDGSNFTLKIRSTKLEDSAMYFCASLGDNTDTQYFGPGTRLTVL.

This chain joins TRBV5-1 and TRBJ1-3; TRBD1 aligns across 9 bases. The germline CDR1 and CDR2 sequences are SGHRS and YFSETQ. V shed 7 bases, J shed 0 bases, and the junction held 11 bases outside the gene matches. The length of the CDR3 is 17 residues. Written as DNA, the CDR3 is TGCGCCAGCCGACAGGACAGGGGTCGTTTCTCTGGAAACACCATATATTTT. Translating gives CASRQDRGRFSGNTIYF.

V is TRBV7-2 and J is TRBJ2-1, with D perhaps TRBD1 (6 bases). Trimming stripped 5 bases from V and 10 bases from J, with 18 bases between. Germline V gene data show CDR1 as SGHTA and CDR2 as FQGNSA. The CDR3 is 14 amino acids. CDR3: CASSLGWGPNEQFF. For the CDR3, the DNA is TGTGCCAGCAGCCTTGGTTGGGGGCCGAACGAGCAGTTCTTC.

The rearrangement joins TRBV7-9 to TRBJ2-7; D ambiguous. The V gene lost 3 bases and the J gene lost 3 bases, with 12 bases spanning the gap. The CDR3 covers 14 residues. CDR1 and CDR2 from the germline V gene are SEHNR and FQNEAQ (reference sequence). DNA for the CDR3: TGTGCCAGCAGCTTTGAGTATTCAAGCTACGAGCAGTACTTC. Its translation: CASSFEYSSYEQYF. The full variable domain, its missing parts supplied by reference TRBV7-9 and TRBJ2-7, is DTGVSQNPRHKITKRGQNVTFRCDPISEHNRLYWYRQTLGQGPEFLTYFQNEAQLEKSRLLSDRFSAERPKGSFSTLEIQRTEQGDSAMYLCASSFEYSSYEQYFGPGTRLTVT.

For this clone: An end of the junction differs from the germline gene, which may be a read error. The J gene is TRBJ1-1, the V gene TRBV18; the D gene is possibly TRBD1 (6 bases). Germline CDR1 and CDR2: KGHSH and LQKENI. The CDR3 sequence is 13 residues long. This CDR3 reads CASSTGLKTEAFF. The CDR3 coding sequence is TGTGCCAGCTCAACAGGGTTGAAAACTGAAGCTTTCTTT.

The genes are TRBV5-4 and TRBJ2-7; the match to TRBD2 covers 14 bases. Germline assignment: CDR1 SGHNT and CDR2 YYREEE (reference sequence). This CDR3 spans 18 amino acids. V lost 4 bases to trimming and J lost 2 bases; unmatched junction nucleotides: 11. The CDR3 here is CASSAGTSGGAGAYEQYF. The CDR3 region has the DNA TGTGCCAGCAGCGCTGGGACTAGCGGGGGAGCTGGGGCCTACGAGCAGTACTTC.

This chain uses TRBV29-1 with TRBJ2-1, with TRBD1 matching 7 bases. J lost 8 bases, V lost 6 bases, and 7 bases had no gene match. Germline loops: CDR1 SQVTM, CDR2 ANQGSEA. The CDR3 has 12 amino acids. CDR3 residues: CSVNRGAHEQFF. DNA of the CDR3: TGCAGCGTAAACAGGGGCGCGCATGAGCAGTTCTTC.

In this sample, this clone turned up a few times. The chain employs TRBV19 and TRBJ1-6; TRBD1 is a possible D gene (5 bases). This CDR3 is built from 16 residues. V lost 5 bases and J lost 0, with 11 bases in between. The germline V gene encodes CDR1 LNHDA and CDR2 SQIVND (reference sequence). Written as DNA, the CDR3 is TGTGCCAGTAGTCCACAGGCAAGCTCCTATAATTCACCCCTCCACTTT. It codes for CASSPQASSYNSPLHF.

The V gene is TRBV5-1, the J gene TRBJ2-3; TRBD2 might be the D (6 bases). This CDR3 comprises 13 residues. CDR1 and CDR2 (germline): SGHRS, YFSETQ. V was pared by 3 bases and J by 8 bases, with 13 bases between. CDR3 sequence (DNA): TGCGCCAGCAGCTCGGGGGATTTAGGTACGCAGTATTTT. This codes for CASSSGDLGTQYF.

V and J are TRBV5-4 and TRBJ2-3; D possibly uses TRBD1 or TRBD2 (6 bases each). Looked up from germline, CDR1 is SGHNT and CDR2 is YYREEE (reference sequence). The CDR3 is 16 residues long. The V end lost 0 bases, the J end lost 0 bases, and 11 bases lay between the germline ends. The CDR3 reads CASSLGRGTSTDTQYF. CDR3 sequence (DNA): TGTGCCAGCAGCTTGGGAAGGGGGACTAGCACAGATACGCAGTATTTT.

This chain connects TRBV28 to TRBJ2-2; 10 bases fit TRBD1. CDR1 is MDHEN, CDR2 SYDVKM, per germline. The trim removed 6 bases at V and 7 bases at J, leaving 11 bases unmatched. The CDR3 has 16 residues. The CDR3 here is CASRTPGTGEGGELFF. CDR3 DNA: TGTGCCAGCAGAACTCCCGGGACAGGGGAGGGCGGGGAGCTGTTTTTT.

The rearrangement links TRBV19 to TRBJ1-5; D may be TRBD1 (5 bases). The germline V gene encodes CDR1 LNHDA and CDR2 SQIVND (reference sequence). Trimming shortened V by 3 bases and J by 1 base, and 10 bases separated the two germline ends. This CDR3 is built from 15 residues. CDR3 bases: TGTGCCAGTAGTATGAGGGGTGGGAGCAATCAGCCCCAGCATTTT. Encoded protein: CASSMRGGSNQPQHF.